This T cell receptor beta chain was sequenced for a study of sequential checkpoint blockade in melanoma. Across the study: After both sequences, patients received maintenance nivolumab.

The treatment is: randomized to nivolumab then ipilimumab (arm A) or the reverse (arm B). Produced via immunoSEQ multiplex PCR; TCRdb's table is partial and in-frame only. The sample shows under 15,000 clones, approximately 82% of them seen only once. From germline, CDR1 is SGHTA and CDR2 FQGTGA. The CDR3 length is 15 residues. The J segment lost 5 bases and the V segment lost 2 bases, leaving 8 bases of the junction unmatched. J is TRBJ2-7 and V is TRBV7-3; 8 bases align to TRBD1. The clonotype comes from a human donor with melanoma. Sequenced here: CD8+ T cells sorted from blood (inferred from file names), sampled from a patient given nivolumab and ipilimumab in sequence. The CDR3 loop is CASSLRAGGGDEQYF. The CDR3 nucleotides are TGTGCCAGCAGCTTACGGGCAGGGGGCGGCGACGAGCAGTACTTC.